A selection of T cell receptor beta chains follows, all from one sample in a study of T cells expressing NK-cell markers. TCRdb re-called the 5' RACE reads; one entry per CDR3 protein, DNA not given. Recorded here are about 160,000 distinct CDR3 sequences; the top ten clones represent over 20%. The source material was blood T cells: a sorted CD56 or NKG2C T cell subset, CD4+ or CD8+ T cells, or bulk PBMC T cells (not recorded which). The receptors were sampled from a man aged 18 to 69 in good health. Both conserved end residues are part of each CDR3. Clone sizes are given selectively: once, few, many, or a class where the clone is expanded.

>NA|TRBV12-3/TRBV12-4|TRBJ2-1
CASSIETERSYNEQFF
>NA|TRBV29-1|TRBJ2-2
CSVAGQGPGELFF
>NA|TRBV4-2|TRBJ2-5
CASSPSSGGETQYF
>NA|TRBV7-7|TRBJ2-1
CASSLAQAAEQFF
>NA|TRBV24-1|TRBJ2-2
CATGGGGAGELFFF
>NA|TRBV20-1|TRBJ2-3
CSDLTVDHTDTQYF
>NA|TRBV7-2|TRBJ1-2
CASSLDRGQNYGYTF
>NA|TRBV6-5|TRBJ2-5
CASSYFLAGQETQYF
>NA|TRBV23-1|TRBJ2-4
CASSGRSGTEISKNIQYF
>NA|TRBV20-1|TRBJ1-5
CSATLTENQPQHF
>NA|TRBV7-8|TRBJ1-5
CASSTRLGIGNQPQHF
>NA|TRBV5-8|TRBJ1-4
CASSFRLGSVSEKLFF
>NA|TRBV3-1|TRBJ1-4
CASSQADNRGHKEKLFF
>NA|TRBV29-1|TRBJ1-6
CRAGRNSPLHF
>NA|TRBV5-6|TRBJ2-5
CASSWGLDRETQYF
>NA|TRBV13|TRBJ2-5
CASSLVGLRGETQYF
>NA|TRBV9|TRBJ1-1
CASSPYIGTGGTEAFF
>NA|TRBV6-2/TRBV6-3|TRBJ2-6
CASSGPAYAGQNSGANVLTF
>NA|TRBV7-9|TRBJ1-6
CASSLGGTGRNSPLHF
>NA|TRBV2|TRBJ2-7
CASWDRARDEQYF
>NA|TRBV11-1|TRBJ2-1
CASTPGAGYNEQFF
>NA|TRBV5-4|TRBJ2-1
CASSDPSGGWVFNEQFF
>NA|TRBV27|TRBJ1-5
CASSLSSTKPQHF
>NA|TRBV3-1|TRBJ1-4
CASTPRGDYEKLFF
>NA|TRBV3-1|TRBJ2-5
CAVGASGGKETQYF
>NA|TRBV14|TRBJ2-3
CASSQGLTDTQYF
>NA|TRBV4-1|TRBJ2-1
CASSQDSATYNEQFF
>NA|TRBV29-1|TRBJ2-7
CSVARIDTTSYEQYF
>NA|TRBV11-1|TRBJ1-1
CASSSFSRQHGIGTEAFF
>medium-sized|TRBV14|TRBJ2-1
CASSHGGNEQFF
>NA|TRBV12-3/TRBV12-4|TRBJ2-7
CASSTGLAGGPTDEQYF
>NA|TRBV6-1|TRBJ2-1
CASSIRDFESSYNEQFF
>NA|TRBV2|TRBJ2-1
CASSPGQDDNEQFF
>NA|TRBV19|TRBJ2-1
CASSISGGAHEQFF
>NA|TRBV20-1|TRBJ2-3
CSAKPIDTDTQYF
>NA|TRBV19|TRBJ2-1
CATLPPAGSSYNEQFF
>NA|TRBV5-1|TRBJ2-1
CASTLLDTRYNEQFF
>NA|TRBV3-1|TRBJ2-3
CASSQGEIRTQYF
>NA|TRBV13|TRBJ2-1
CASSLGGRGGREQFF
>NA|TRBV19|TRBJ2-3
CASSIDTYTQYF
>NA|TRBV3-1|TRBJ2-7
CASSPDRELDEQYF
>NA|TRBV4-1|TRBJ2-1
CASSQVWGREGNEQFF
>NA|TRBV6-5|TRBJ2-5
CASSYFPEEVTQYF
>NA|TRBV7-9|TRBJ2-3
CASSLVIPGQRTDTQYF
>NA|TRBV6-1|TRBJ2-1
CASSILAGASYNEQFF
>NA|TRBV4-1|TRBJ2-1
CASSPSGLAGVEQFF
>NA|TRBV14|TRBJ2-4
CATLTGGTKNIQYF